The rows below give T cell receptor beta chains drawn from one sample of a study of cytomegalovirus exposure and HLA in healthy donors. Only in-frame clones appear in the TCRdb table, and some are missing; sequencing was by immunoSEQ multiplex PCR. The sample lists about 130,000 clones, 75% to 85% seen once, with 1% to 1.5% in the top ten. What was sequenced was PBMCs. The receptors come from a girl aged 2-15 years in good health and CMV-seronegative. CDR3s include the opening cysteine and the closing phenylalanine or tryptophan. The D gene is left open where the match is weak. Expanded clones are given a class, and other clones once, few, many or no size at all.

j_call v_call d_call clone_size cdr3_nt cdr3_aa
TRBJ1-5 TRBV28 TRBD1 once TGTGCCACCCTGGACAGGGCAGCTCCCAATCAGCCCCAGCATTTT CATLDRAAPNQPQHF
TRBJ1-1 TRBV11-1 TRBD1 - TGTGCCAGCAGCTCCATTTCAGGGGGTAGCACTGAAGCTTTCTTT CASSSISGGSTEAFF
TRBJ2-7 TRBV7-8 - - TGTGCCAGCAGCACCACCGGGTCCTACGAGCAGTACTTC CASSTTGSYEQYF
TRBJ2-7 TRBV4-2 TRBD1 - TGTGCCAGCAGCCAAGCAGAGGGGACAGCACTTTACGAGCAGTACTTC CASSQAEGTALYEQYF
TRBJ2-7 TRBV6-1 TRBD2 few TGTGCCAGCAGTGGGGGACTAGCCTACGAGCAGTACTTC CASSGGLAYEQYF
TRBJ1-4 TRBV2 TRBD1 - TGTGCCAGCAGTGTGGACAGGGAGGGCACTTACGGGGCTAATGAAAAACTGTTTTTT CASSVDREGTYGANEKLFF
TRBJ1-2 TRBV25-1 - - TGTGCCAGCAGTGACCGACAGTTACCCTATGGCTACACCTTC CASSDRQLPYGYTF
TRBJ1-3 TRBV10-1 TRBD1 few TGCGCCAGCAGTGACCGGGACAGGGGGGTCTCTGGAAACACCATATATTTT CASSDRDRGVSGNTIYF
TRBJ1-2 TRBV30 - - TGTGCCTGGAGTGAACAGACTAACTATGGCTACACCTTC CAWSEQTNYGYTF
TRBJ1-6 TRBV6-1 - - TGTGCCAGCACGGGACACGGGGTTTTTTCACCCCTCCACTTT CASTGHGVFSPLHF
TRBJ1-1 TRBV2 - - TGTGCCAGCATATTGCGGTCGAACACTGAAGCTTTCTTT CASILRSNTEAFF
TRBJ1-2 TRBV27 - - TGTGCCAGCAGTTTACGGGGGGCCCAAATCTACTATGGCTACACCTTC CASSLRGAQIYYGYTF
TRBJ1-6 TRBV30 - - TGTGCCTCTACTCCAGGGATCTCCTATAATTCACCCCTCCACTTT CASTPGISYNSPLHF
TRBJ2-7 TRBV27 TRBD1 once TGTGCCAGCAGTGCGACAGGGGTAAGCGAGCAGTACTTC CASSATGVSEQYF
TRBJ2-7 TRBV5-1 - - TGCGCCAGCAGCCCGGAGGTGGAAGCCTACGAGCAGTACTTC CASSPEVEAYEQYF
TRBJ1-1 TRBV2 TRBD1 few TGTGCCCGCGGGACAGGGCGGCACACTGAAGCTTTCTTT CARGTGRHTEAFF
TRBJ2-3 TRBV27 - - TGTGCCAGCAGTACGGGACTAGATACGCAGTATTTT CASSTGLDTQYF
TRBJ2-2 TRBV30 - - TGTGCCTGGAGGAAGGGGTACACCGGGGAGCTGTTTTTT CAWRKGYTGELFF
TRBJ2-7 TRBV6-1 TRBD2 - TGTGCCAGCAGTGGGGGCCCGGGGACTATCTACGAGCAGTACTTC CASSGGPGTIYEQYF
TRBJ2-1 TRBV28 TRBD1 - TGTGCCAGCAAACTAACCGGGACAGGGCCCTACAATGAGCAGTTCTTC CASKLTGTGPYNEQFF
TRBJ2-5 TRBV2 TRBD2 - TGTGCCAGCAGTGAATTGGTAGCGGGGGAGACCCAGTACTTC CASSELVAGETQYF
TRBJ2-2 TRBV6-1 - - TGTGCCAGTCGCGGGGGGGAGCTGTTTTTT CASRGGELFF
TRBJ2-5 TRBV7-8 TRBD1 - TGTGCCAGCACCGAAGGGACAGGGATCGAGACCCAGTACTTC CASTEGTGIETQYF
TRBJ2-1 TRBV10-2 - - TGCGCCAGCAGTGGCCAAACAGGGTTGGATGAGCAGTTCTTC CASSGQTGLDEQFF
TRBJ2-7 TRBV5-6 - - TGTGCCAGCAGCTCGACAGTGCACCTCGAGCAGTACTTC CASSSTVHLEQYF
TRBJ1-6 TRBV2 TRBD1 - TGTGCCAGCAGTTTGACAGGGGAGGCTTCACCCCTCCACTTT CASSLTGEASPLHF
TRBJ2-7 TRBV29-1 - - TGCAGCGTTGAGGTGACAGCTTCCTACGAGCAGTACTTC CSVEVTASYEQYF
TRBJ2-7 TRBV6-6 TRBD1 - TGTGCCAGCAGTTACACCGCGGGACAGGTCCCCGAGCAGTACTTC CASSYTAGQVPEQYF
TRBJ2-7 TRBV7-2 - - TGTGCCAGCAGCCAAAGCGGGACATCCTCCTACGAGCAGTACTTC CASSQSGTSSYEQYF